The clone carrying this TCR beta chain has just a few counts. The antigen remains undetermined. TCRdb re-derived calls from the 5' RACE reads in MiXCR, one entry per CDR3 protein. The data contain approximately 300,000 distinct CDR3 sequences, 6.8% of them singletons. This sample is part of a study of T cells after yellow fever vaccination. The ends lost 3 bases at V and 4 bases at J; junction bases unmatched: 10. Germline CDR1 DFQATT, CDR2 SNEGSKA (reference sequence). CDR3 length: 15 residues. Points from the study as a whole: The booster saw the reappearance of most primary-vaccination clones (more than 95% CD4, about 90% CD8).

Source: PBMCs, taken about 41 days after the first yellow fever vaccination. This receptor was taken from a man between 18 and 35 years old who received the YFV17D yellow fever vaccine. The chain uses TRBV20-1 and TRBJ2-3; 7 nucleotides line up with TRBD2. CDR3 nucleotides: TGCAGTGCTAGTGCGTCGCGGGGAGGGGCAGATACGCAGTATTTT. It encodes CSASASRGGADTQYF.